This section outlines one TCR beta chain sequence together with its context. The target antigen is unknown. CDR3 length equals 15 residues. The J segment lost 5 bases and the V segment lost 0 bases, leaving 5 bases of the junction unmatched. Germline CDR1 reads LGHDT; CDR2 reads YNNKEL (reference sequence). The sample is drawn from a study of T cell repertoires in cytomegalovirus infection. Across the study: TCR beta signatures that were public indicated CMV infection and matching HLA type. Study-level results: Of the TCR beta families, the public ones yielded a cumulative frequency that identified carriers of CMV plus the relevant HLA. HLA-C-restricted TCR beta clonotypes specific for CMV led the ex vivo response.

TCRdb processed the reads anew with MiXCR; each CDR3 protein has one entry. The sample carries 500,000 or so distinct CDR3 sequences, approximately 16% recorded once. The TCR sequence derives from a human donor in good health (CMV status not recorded). Some clones in this sample may be carry-over from other donors' samples. Sequenced input: CD8+ T cells from PBMCs. The chain recombines TRBV3-1 with TRBJ2-5; 8 bases line up with TRBD1. Here the CDR3 DNA reads TGTGCCAGCAGCCAAGACTCCGGGACAGGCGAGACCCAGTACTTC. Its protein product is CASSQDSGTGETQYF.